The 22 T cell receptor beta chains presented below share a single source sample, sequenced in a study of neurological immune-mediated disorders. Time point reported: longitudinal time-point 2. TCRdb re-called the 5' RACE reads through MiXCR, storing one row per CDR3 protein. Among approximately 89,000 distinct CDR3 sequences listed, less than 15% were seen once. Sequenced sample: PBMCs. These receptors came from a female donor with HTLV-1-associated myelopathy (HAM/TSP).

This clonotype was seen only a few times. J is TRBJ1-3 and V is TRBV5-1; perhaps TRBD1 as D (6 bases). Trimming removed 7 bases at V and 2 bases at J, with 19 bases between. The CDR3 is 16 amino acids. Germline lookup yields CDR1 SGHRS and CDR2 YFSETQ. This CDR3 is CASEGRTRGPGNTIYF. DNA of the CDR3: TGCGCCAGCGAAGGGCGGACCCGGGGGCCTGGAAACACCATATATTTT.

This rearrangement joins TRBV4-2 to TRBJ1-5, with a weak D call TRBD1 (6 bases). Trimming removed 0 bases from V and 2 bases from J, with 14 bases in between. The CDR3 is 17 residues long. Germline values: CDR1 LGHNA, CDR2 YNFKEQ. In DNA form, the CDR3 reads TGTGCCAGCAGCCAAGAATTAAGGGGGGGAGGCAATCAGCCCCAGCATTTT. It is translated as CASSQELRGGGNQPQHF.

This clonotype has ten or more counts. J is TRBJ1-1 and V is TRBV10-3; 8 bases line up with TRBD1. The germline V gene has CDR1 ENHRY and CDR2 SYGVKD. The CDR3 is 16 amino acids. Losses at the gene ends were 7 bases for V and 1 base for J; bases not matched to a gene: 11. In nucleotides, the CDR3 is TGTGCCATCACCCGGGACAGGTTTTTAGAGAACACTGAAGCTTTCTTT. It translates to CAITRDRFLENTEAFF.

This clonotype came up many times. The chain recombines TRBV5-5 with TRBJ1-5; tentatively, D is TRBD1 (5 bases). Germline V gene sequence: CDR1 SGHKS, CDR2 YYEKEE (reference sequence). Trimming left V 4 bases short and J 7 bases short, with 18 bases between. The CDR3 runs 15 residues. CDR3 amino acids: CASSASPGPEQPQHF. The DNA for the CDR3 is TGTGCCAGCAGCGCATCACCAGGGCCAGAACAGCCCCAGCATTTT.

This clonotype was seen many times. The chain combines TRBV29-1 with TRBJ1-2, with 7 positions matching TRBD1. V shed 8 bases and J 7 bases; nucleotides not matched to a gene: 13. Germline CDR1 reads SQVTM; CDR2 reads ANQGSEA. This CDR3 is 13 amino acids long. CDR3 in amino acids: CSSRNDREGGYTF. For the CDR3, the DNA is TGCAGCTCCCGAAACGACAGGGAGGGTGGCTACACCTTC.

This clonotype was seen more than once but under ten times. The rearrangement joins TRBV18 to TRBJ1-1; no firm D call. Germline V CDR1 and CDR2: KGHSH, LQKENI. The CDR3 loop spans 15 amino acids. Trimming took 0 bases from V and 1 from J, leaving 9 bases between them. In DNA form, the CDR3 reads TGTGCCAGCTCACCACCGGTTCTGGGGAACACTGAAGCTTTCTTT. Amino acids: CASSPPVLGNTEAFF.

This clonotype occurred many times. The CDR3 coding sequence is TGTGCCAGCAGTTACGCAGGGGACTACGAGCAGTACTTC. Translation gives CASSYAGDYEQYF. V and J are TRBV6-5 and TRBJ2-7; tentative D call: TRBD1 (6 bases). The V end was cut by 2 bases, the J end by 3 bases, with 8 bases between. From germline, CDR1 is MNHEY and CDR2 SVGAGI. This CDR3 region has 13 residues.

This clonotype has ten or more counts. The rearrangement uses TRBV3-1 and TRBJ1-2, with 11 bases aligning to TRBD1. The length of the CDR3 is 15 residues. The J segment lost 8 bases and the V segment lost 1 base, leaving 6 bases of the junction unmatched. The germline gives CDR1 LGHDT, CDR2 YNNKEL (reference sequence). CDR3 region: CASSQGDRGSRGYTF. The CDR3 nucleotides read TGTGCCAGCAGCCAAGGGGACAGGGGGTCGCGAGGCTACACCTTC.

The chain links TRBV5-1 to TRBJ2-5, with D unresolved. The germline V and J ends were trimmed by 0 bases and 5 bases, with 8 bases remaining between them. Per the germline V gene, CDR1 is SGHRS and CDR2 is YFSETQ. The CDR3 is made up of 13 amino acids. The CDR3 is CASSLAGVETQYF. As DNA, the CDR3 is TGCGCCAGCAGCTTGGCCGGTGTGGAGACCCAGTACTTC.

This clonotype was seen at least ten times. The rearrangement joins TRBV5-6 to TRBJ2-5; 9 bases match TRBD1. Trimming cost V 4 bases and J 5 bases; bases outside gene matches: 9. In germline, CDR1 is SGHDT, CDR2 YYEEEE. The CDR3 runs 15 residues. The CDR3 loop reads CASSIGWTGEETQYF. In DNA, the CDR3 is TGTGCCAGCAGCATCGGATGGACAGGGGAGGAGACCCAGTACTTC.

This clonotype was observed at least ten times. The chain is built from TRBV14 and TRBJ1-1; 11 bases agree with TRBD1. The CDR3 consists of 15 residues. Germline lookup yields CDR1 SGHDN and CDR2 FVKESK. Trimming took 1 base from V and 5 from J; bases not matched to a gene: 3. The CDR3 here is CASSQAGQGATEAFF. As DNA, the CDR3 is TGTGCCAGCAGCCAAGCCGGACAGGGGGCAACTGAAGCTTTCTTT.

This clonotype was seen many times. This chain uses TRBV12-3 or TRBV12-4 with TRBJ1-2, with D perhaps TRBD1 (5 bases). The CDR3 contains 14 residues. V lost 2 bases and J 4 bases, leaving 11 bases between the germline ends. The CDR3 spells CASSLRQRPYGYTF. CDR3 bases: TGTGCCAGCAGTTTAAGACAGCGCCCCTATGGCTACACCTTC.

This clonotype was recorded many times. The chain is built from TRBV28 and TRBJ1-2; tentatively, D is TRBD1 (5 bases). The CDR3 covers 12 residues. Trimming stripped 7 bases from V and 10 bases from J, with 16 bases between. Germline loops: CDR1 MDHEN, CDR2 SYDVKM. The CDR3 nucleotides are TGTGCCAGCACCGCGGGGGAGGATGACTACACCTTC. This codes for CASTAGEDDYTF.

This clonotype was seen at least ten times. The rearrangement uses TRBV3-1 and TRBJ1-6, with 7 bases fitting TRBD1. Germline V lookup: CDR1 LGHDT, CDR2 YNNKEL (reference sequence). V lost 4 bases to trimming and J lost 4 bases; unmatched junction nucleotides: 7. CDR3 length equals 16 residues. Written as DNA, the CDR3 is TGTGCCAGCAGCCCCGGGACAGCTCAATATAATTCACCCCTCCACTTT. Translation gives CASSPGTAQYNSPLHF.

This clonotype was seen at least ten times. The rearrangement uses TRBV6-1 and TRBJ1-5; 8 nucleotides agree with TRBD1. CDR1 and CDR2 from the germline V gene are MNHNS and SASEGT. Trimming took 3 bases from V and 9 from J; bases not matched to a gene: 4. The CDR3 consists of 13 residues. The CDR3 nucleotides are TGTGCCAGCAGTGAGGACAGGGTGTGGCCCCAGCATTTT. It translates to CASSEDRVWPQHF.

This clonotype was observed at least ten times. The chain employs TRBV5-1 and TRBJ2-3; D ambiguous. V was trimmed by 1 base and J by 4 bases, leaving 4 bases between them. The CDR3 is made up of 12 amino acids. Germline assignment: CDR1 SGHRS and CDR2 YFSETQ. CDR3 in DNA: TGCGCCAGCAGCTTGACCTCAGATACGCAGTATTTT. Translation: CASSLTSDTQYF.

This clonotype was detected ten times or more. The gene calls are TRBV5-1 and TRBJ1-1, with D unclear. V lost 3 bases, J lost 1 base, and 10 bases lay in between. CDR3 length: 14 amino acids. Germline values: CDR1 SGHRS, CDR2 YFSETQ. In DNA form, the CDR3 reads TGCGCCAGCAGCTCCCAAGCCCAGAACACTGAAGCTTTCTTT. It codes for CASSSQAQNTEAFF.

This clonotype was picked up many times. The V call is TRBV4-2, the J call TRBJ2-1; 12 nucleotides line up with TRBD2. Germline CDR1 and CDR2: LGHNA and YNFKEQ. The CDR3 contains 18 residues. Trimming removed 3 bases from V and 0 bases from J; junction bases left unmatched: 6. The CDR3 nucleotides are TGTGCCAGCAGCCACCTACTAGCGGGGGGACTCTCCTACAATGAGCAGTTCTTC. It encodes CASSHLLAGGLSYNEQFF.

This clonotype was detected a few times. The chain combines TRBV12-3 or TRBV12-4 with TRBJ2-5, with D tentatively TRBD1 or TRBD2 (6 bases each). V lost 7 bases to trimming and J lost 4 bases, with 19 bases between them. CDR3 length equals 15 residues. CDR3: CASTVSYEGGETQYF. The CDR3, as DNA: TGTGCCAGCACCGTCTCGTACGAGGGGGGAGAGACCCAGTACTTC.

This clonotype was recorded many times. The chain couples TRBV6-1 to TRBJ2-6, with D unclear. The germline V gene encodes CDR1 MNHNS and CDR2 SASEGT. This CDR3 is built from 14 residues. The V and J ends lost 7 bases and 4 bases respectively, with 11 bases between them. CDR3 protein: CASIRVSGANVLTF. The CDR3 DNA follows: TGTGCCAGCATTAGGGTATCGGGGGCCAACGTCCTGACTTTC.

The V gene is TRBV5-1, the J gene TRBJ2-1; the match to TRBD2 covers 11 bases. J lost 6 bases, V lost 0 bases, and 8 bases had no gene match. The CDR3 totals 17 residues. Looked up from germline, CDR1 is SGHRS and CDR2 is YFSETQ. The CDR3 bases are TGCGCCAGCAGCTTGGCCATGGCTAGCGGGAGGCCCAATGAGCAGTTCTTC. This gives the protein CASSLAMASGRPNEQFF. Full variable domain (rest looked up from reference TRBV5-1 and TRBJ2-1): KAGVTQTPRYLIKTRGQQVTLSCSPISGHRSVSWYQQTPGQGLQFLFEYFSETQRNKGNFPGRFSGRQFSNSRSEMNVSTLELGDSALYLCASSLAMASGRPNEQFFGPGTRLTVL.

This clonotype has at least ten counts. The V call is TRBV2, the J call TRBJ2-1; D is possibly TRBD2 (5 bases). V was cut by 10 bases and J by 12 bases, with 13 bases left in between. From germline, CDR1 is SNHLY and CDR2 FYNNEI. The CDR3 covers 10 residues. The CDR3 sequence is CATDNGGQFF. The CDR3 bases are TGTGCCACCGACAATGGAGGGCAGTTCTTC.